This T cell receptor beta chain was sequenced in a study of beta chain features in type 1 diabetes. Study results and caveats: Researchers could not determine here whether HLA type influences TCRB rearrangement.

V was pared by 0 bases and J by 9 bases, with 26 bases between. The CDR3 is made up of 18 amino acids. Expressed TCRB transcripts got sequenced, as all isolated RNA was reverse transcribed. Some clones are missing from TCRdb's copy, which holds only in-frame ones; the method was immunoSEQ multiplex PCR. Altogether hundreds of thousands of clones are present, 55% to 70% being singletons, with the ten largest covering approximately 0.053%. Markers CD45RO/CCR7/CD25/CD127/CD95/CD27 served to sort CD4+ naive, central memory, regulatory and stem cell-like memory cells. This clone has only a few counts. The antigen remains undetermined.

The specimen was naive CD4+ T cells from blood. This sequence joins TRBV23-1 and TRBJ2-5, with a weak D call TRBD2 (6 bases). TRBV23-1 is an ORF; its function is uncertain. This TCR derives from a man aged 25-40 years in good health. CDR3 DNA sequence: TGCGCCAGCAGTCAATCAAACTCTCGGACCGGGGGACTCGGAGCCCAGTACTTC. Its protein product is CASSQSNSRTGGLGAQYF.